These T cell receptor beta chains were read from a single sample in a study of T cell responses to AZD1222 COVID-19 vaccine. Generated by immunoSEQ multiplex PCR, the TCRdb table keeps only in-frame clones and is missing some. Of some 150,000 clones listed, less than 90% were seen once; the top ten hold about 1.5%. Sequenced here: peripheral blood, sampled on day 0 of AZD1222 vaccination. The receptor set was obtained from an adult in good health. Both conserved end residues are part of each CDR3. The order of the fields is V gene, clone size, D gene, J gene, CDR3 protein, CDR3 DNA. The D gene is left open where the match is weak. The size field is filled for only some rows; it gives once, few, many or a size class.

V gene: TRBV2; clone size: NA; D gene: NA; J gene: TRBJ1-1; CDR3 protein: CASSERGKNTEAFF; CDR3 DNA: TGTGCCAGCAGTGAACGAGGTAAGAACACTGAAGCTTTCTTT
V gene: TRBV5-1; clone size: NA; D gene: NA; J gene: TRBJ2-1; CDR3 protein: CASSLGGDNEQFF; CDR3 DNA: TGCGCCAGCAGCTTGGGTGGCGACAATGAGCAGTTCTTC
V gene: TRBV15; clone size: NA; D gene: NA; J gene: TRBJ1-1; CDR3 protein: CATSSPTENTEAFF; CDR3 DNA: TGTGCCACCAGCAGCCCCACAGAGAACACTGAAGCTTTCTTT
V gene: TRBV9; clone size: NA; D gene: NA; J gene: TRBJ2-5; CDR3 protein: CASSPRGWWEGSQETQYF; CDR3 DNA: TGTGCCAGCAGCCCGAGGGGGTGGTGGGAGGGTTCCCAAGAGACCCAGTACTTC
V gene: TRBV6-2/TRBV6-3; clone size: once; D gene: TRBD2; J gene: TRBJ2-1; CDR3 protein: CASSSKRDKFF; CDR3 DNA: TGTGCCAGCAGTTCCAAGCGGGATAAGTTCTTC
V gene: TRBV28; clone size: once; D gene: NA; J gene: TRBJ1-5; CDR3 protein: CASSFRRVVPQHF; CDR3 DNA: TGTGCCAGCAGTTTCCGCCGGGTTGTGCCCCAGCATTTT
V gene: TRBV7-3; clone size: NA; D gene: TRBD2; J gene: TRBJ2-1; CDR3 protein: CASSLSSLAGGPHNEQFF; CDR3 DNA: TGTGCCAGCAGCTTATCGTCGCTAGCGGGGGGGCCCCACAATGAGCAGTTCTTC
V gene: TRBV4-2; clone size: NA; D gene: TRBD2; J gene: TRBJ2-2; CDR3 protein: CASSLAGANTGELFF; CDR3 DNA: TGTGCCAGCAGCTTAGCGGGGGCGAACACCGGGGAGCTGTTTTTT
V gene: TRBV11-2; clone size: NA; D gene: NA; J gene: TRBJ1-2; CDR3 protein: CASSLLGGAVVYGYTF; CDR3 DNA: TGTGCCAGCAGCTTGTTGGGGGGCGCGGTGGTCTATGGCTACACCTTC
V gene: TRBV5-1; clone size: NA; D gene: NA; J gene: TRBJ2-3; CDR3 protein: CASSSSLGPGDTQYF; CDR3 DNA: TGCGCCAGCAGCTCCTCACTTGGCCCAGGGGATACGCAGTATTTT
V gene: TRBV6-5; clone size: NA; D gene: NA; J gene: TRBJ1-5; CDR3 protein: CASSYSIKGNQPQHF; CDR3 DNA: TGTGCCAGCAGTTACTCGATAAAGGGAAATCAGCCCCAGCATTTT
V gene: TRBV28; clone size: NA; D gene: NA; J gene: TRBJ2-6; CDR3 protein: CASTPGPSSGANVLTF; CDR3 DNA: TGTGCCAGCACGCCGGGGCCGAGCTCTGGGGCCAACGTCCTGACTTTC
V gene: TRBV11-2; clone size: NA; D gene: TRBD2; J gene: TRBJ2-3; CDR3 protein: CASSLVGSGGSDTQYF; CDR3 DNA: TGTGCCAGCAGCTTAGTTGGTAGCGGGGGGTCAGATACGCAGTATTTT
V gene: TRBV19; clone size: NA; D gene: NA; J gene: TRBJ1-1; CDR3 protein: CASSMGGSAEAFF; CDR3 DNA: TGTGCCAGTAGTATGGGGGGGTCGGCTGAAGCTTTCTTT
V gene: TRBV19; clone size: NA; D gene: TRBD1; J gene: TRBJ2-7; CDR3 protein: CASSNPGQSSYEQYF; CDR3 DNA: TGTGCCAGTAGTAATCCGGGACAGAGCTCCTACGAGCAGTACTTC
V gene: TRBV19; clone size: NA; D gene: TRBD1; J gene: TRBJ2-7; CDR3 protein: CASSEPGQGTYEQYF; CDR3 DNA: TGTGCCAGTAGTGAGCCGGGACAGGGGACCTACGAGCAGTACTTC
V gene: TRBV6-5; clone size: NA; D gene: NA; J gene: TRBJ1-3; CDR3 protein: CASTKDRSSGNTIYF; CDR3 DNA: TGTGCCAGCACCAAAGACAGGAGCTCTGGAAACACCATATATTTT
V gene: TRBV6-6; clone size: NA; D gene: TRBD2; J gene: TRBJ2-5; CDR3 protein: CASRASGSKETQYF; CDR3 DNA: TGTGCCAGCAGGGCTAGCGGGAGTAAAGAGACCCAGTACTTC
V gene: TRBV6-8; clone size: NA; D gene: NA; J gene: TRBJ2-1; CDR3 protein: CASFSGSYNEQFF; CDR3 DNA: TGTGCCAGCTTCTCGGGCTCCTACAATGAGCAGTTCTTC
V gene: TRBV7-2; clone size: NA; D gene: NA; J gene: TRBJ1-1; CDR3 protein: CASSSSGMNTEAFF; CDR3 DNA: TGTGCCAGCAGCTCCTCGGGCATGAACACTGAAGCTTTCTTT
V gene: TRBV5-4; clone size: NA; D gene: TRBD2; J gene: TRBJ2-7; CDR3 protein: CASSTSGSMYEQYF; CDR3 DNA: TGTGCCAGCAGTACTAGCGGGAGTATGTACGAGCAGTACTTC
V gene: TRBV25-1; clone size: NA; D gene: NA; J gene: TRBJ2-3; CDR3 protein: CASSGTLVISTDTQYF; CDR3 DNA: TGTGCCAGCAGTGGAACACTTGTTATTAGCACAGATACGCAGTATTTT
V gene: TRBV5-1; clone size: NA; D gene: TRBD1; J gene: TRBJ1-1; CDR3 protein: CASRPQGDLAEAFF; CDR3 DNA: TGCGCCAGCAGACCTCAGGGGGATTTGGCTGAAGCTTTCTTT
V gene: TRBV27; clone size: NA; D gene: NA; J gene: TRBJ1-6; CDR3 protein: CASTWGGTGSPLHF; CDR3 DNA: TGTGCCAGCACCTGGGGGGGGACTGGCTCACCCCTCCACTTT
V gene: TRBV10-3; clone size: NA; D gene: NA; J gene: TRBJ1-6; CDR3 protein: CATQGEGGSPLHF; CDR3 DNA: TGTGCCACCCAGGGCGAAGGGGGATCACCCCTCCACTTT
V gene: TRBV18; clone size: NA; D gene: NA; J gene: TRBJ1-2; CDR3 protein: CASSPKALTYGYTF; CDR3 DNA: TGTGCCAGCTCACCAAAAGCCCTAACCTATGGCTACACCTTC
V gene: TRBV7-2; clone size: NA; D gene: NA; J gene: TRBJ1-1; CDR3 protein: CASSLALPPGTEAFF; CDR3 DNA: TGTGCCAGCAGCTTAGCCCTTCCGCCCGGAACTGAAGCTTTCTTT
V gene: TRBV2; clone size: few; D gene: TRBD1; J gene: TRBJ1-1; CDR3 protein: CASSEGQGFTEAFF; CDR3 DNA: TGTGCCAGCAGTGAGGGACAGGGTTTTACTGAAGCTTTCTTT
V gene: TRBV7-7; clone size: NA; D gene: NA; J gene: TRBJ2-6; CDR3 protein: CASSRDNSGANVLTF; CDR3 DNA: TGTGCTAGCAGCCGTGACAATTCTGGGGCCAACGTCCTGACTTTC
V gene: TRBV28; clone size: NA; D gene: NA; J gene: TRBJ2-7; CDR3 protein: CASSLGPLEQYF; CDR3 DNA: TGTGCCAGCAGTTTAGGGCCGCTCGAGCAGTACTTC
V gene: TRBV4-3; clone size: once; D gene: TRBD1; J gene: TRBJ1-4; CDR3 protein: CASSRGTGKNEKLFF; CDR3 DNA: TGCGCCAGCAGCCGGGGGACAGGGAAAAATGAAAAACTGTTTTTT
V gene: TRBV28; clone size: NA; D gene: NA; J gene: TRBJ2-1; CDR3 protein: CASPPSGRWKNNEQFF; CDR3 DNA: TGTGCCAGCCCTCCTTCGGGCAGGTGGAAAAACAATGAGCAGTTCTTC
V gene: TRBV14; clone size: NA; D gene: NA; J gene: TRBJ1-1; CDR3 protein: CASSHRRSSDTEAFF; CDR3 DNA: TGTGCCAGCAGCCACCGACGGAGCTCGGACACTGAAGCTTTCTTT
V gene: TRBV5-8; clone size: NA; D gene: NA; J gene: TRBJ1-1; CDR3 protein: CASSLWGRAAGNTEAFF; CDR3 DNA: TGTGCCAGCAGCTTGTGGGGGCGGGCGGCTGGGAACACTGAAGCTTTCTTT
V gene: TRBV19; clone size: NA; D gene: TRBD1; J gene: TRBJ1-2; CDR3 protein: CASIRQGATVGYTF; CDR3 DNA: TGTGCCAGTATAAGACAGGGGGCAACGGTGGGCTACACCTTC
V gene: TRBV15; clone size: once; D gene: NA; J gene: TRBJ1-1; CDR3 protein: CATSRGGAGSTEAFF; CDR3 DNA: TGTGCCACCAGCAGAGGAGGGGCAGGGAGCACTGAAGCTTTCTTT
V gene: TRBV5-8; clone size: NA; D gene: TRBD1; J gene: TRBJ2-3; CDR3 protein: CASSFPQGARDTQYF; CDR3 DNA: TGTGCCAGCAGCTTCCCACAGGGGGCACGGGATACGCAGTATTTT
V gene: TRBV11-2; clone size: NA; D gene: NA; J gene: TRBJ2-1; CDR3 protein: CASSLDSGPSVNEQFF; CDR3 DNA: TGTGCCAGCAGCTTAGACTCAGGACCCAGCGTCAATGAGCAGTTCTTC
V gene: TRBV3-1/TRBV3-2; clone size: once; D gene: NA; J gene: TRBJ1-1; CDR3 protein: CASSQGGSTEAFF; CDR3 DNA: TGTGCCAGCAGCCAAGGAGGGAGCACTGAAGCTTTCTTT
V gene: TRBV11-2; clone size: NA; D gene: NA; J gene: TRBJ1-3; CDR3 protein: CASSLTTGSSRNTIYF; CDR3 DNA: TGTGCCAGCAGCTTAACCACAGGGTCATCGAGAAACACCATATATTTT
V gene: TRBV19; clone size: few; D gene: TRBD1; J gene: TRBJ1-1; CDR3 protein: CASTGQLNTEAFF; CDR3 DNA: TGTGCCAGTACGGGACAGTTGAACACTGAAGCTTTCTTT
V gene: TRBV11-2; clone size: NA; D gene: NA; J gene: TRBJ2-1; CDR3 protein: CASSLDQRTEQFF; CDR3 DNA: TGTGCCAGCAGCTTAGATCAGAGAACTGAGCAGTTCTTC
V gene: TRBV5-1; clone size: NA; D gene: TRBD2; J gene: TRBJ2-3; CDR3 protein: CASSLGLAGGRTDTQYF; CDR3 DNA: TGCGCCAGCAGCTTGGGACTAGCGGGGGGGCGCACAGATACGCAGTATTTT
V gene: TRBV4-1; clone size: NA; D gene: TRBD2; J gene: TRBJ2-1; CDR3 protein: CASSQAPSGAYNEQFF; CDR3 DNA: TGCGCCAGCAGCCAAGCCCCTAGCGGGGCCTACAATGAGCAGTTCTTC
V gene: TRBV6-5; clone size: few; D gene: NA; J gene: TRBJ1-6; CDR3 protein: CASSRQAYNSPLHF; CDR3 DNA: TGTGCCAGCAGCAGACAGGCGTATAATTCACCCCTCCACTTT
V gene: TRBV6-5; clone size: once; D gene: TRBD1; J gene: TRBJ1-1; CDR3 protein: CATYRGGMNTEAFF; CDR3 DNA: TGTGCCACCTACAGGGGCGGAATGAACACTGAAGCTTTCTTT
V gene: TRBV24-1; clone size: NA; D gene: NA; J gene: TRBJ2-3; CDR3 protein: CATSETNTDTQYF; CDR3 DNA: TGTGCCACCAGTGAAACTAATACAGATACGCAGTATTTT
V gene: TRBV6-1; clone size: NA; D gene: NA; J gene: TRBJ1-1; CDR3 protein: CASSEDRVSMNTEAFF; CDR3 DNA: TGTGCCAGCAGTGAAGACCGGGTTTCCATGAACACTGAAGCTTTCTTT
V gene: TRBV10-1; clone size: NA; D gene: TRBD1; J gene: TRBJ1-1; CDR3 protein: CASSEDRAHTEAFF; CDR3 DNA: TGCGCCAGCAGTGAGGACAGGGCGCACACTGAAGCTTTCTTT
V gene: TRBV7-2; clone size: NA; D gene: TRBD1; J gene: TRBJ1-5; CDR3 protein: CASSARTGVNQPQHF; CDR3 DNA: TGTGCCAGCAGCGCCCGGACAGGGGTCAATCAGCCCCAGCATTTT
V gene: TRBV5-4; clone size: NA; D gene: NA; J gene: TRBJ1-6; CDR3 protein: CASSSGSNSPLHF; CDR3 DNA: TGTGCCAGCAGCTCAGGGTCAAATTCACCCCTCCACTTT
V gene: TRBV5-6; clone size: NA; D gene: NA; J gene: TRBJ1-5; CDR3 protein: CASSLSWQEDNQPQHF; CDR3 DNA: TGTGCCAGCAGCTTGAGCTGGCAGGAAGACAATCAGCCCCAGCATTTT
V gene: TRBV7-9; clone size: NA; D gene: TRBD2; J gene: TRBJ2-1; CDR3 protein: CASSFGLAVDEQFF; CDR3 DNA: TGTGCCAGCAGCTTCGGACTAGCGGTAGATGAGCAGTTCTTC
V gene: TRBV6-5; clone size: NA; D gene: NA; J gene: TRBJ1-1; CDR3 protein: CASRPTGNTEAFF; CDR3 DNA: TGTGCCAGCAGGCCGACAGGGAACACTGAAGCTTTCTTT
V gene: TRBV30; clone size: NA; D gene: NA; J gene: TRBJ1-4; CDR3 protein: CAWGPGDQRIEKLFF; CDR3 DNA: TGTGCCTGGGGGCCGGGGGACCAGAGGATTGAAAAACTGTTTTTT
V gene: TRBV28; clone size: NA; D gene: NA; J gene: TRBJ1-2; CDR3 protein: CASRGSWFYGYTF; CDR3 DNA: TGTGCCAGCAGAGGGTCGTGGTTCTATGGCTACACCTTC
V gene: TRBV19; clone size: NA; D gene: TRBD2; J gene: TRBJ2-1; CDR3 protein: CASSTSGTSVLEQFF; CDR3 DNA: TGTGCCAGTAGTACGTCCGGGACTAGCGTGCTTGAGCAGTTCTTC
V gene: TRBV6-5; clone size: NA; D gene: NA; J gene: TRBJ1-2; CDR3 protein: CASSHGQYYGYTF; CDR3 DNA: TGTGCCAGCAGCCATGGACAATACTATGGCTACACCTTC
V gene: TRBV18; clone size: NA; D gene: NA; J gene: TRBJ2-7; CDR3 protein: CASSPDRTNYEQYF; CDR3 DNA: TGTGCCAGCTCACCAGACAGGACGAACTACGAGCAGTACTTC
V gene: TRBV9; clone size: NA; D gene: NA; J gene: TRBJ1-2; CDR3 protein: CASSEGSGLNYGYTF; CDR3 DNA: TGTGCCAGCAGCGAAGGTTCAGGGCTTAACTATGGCTACACCTTC